This T cell receptor (beta chain) was recovered during a study of OX40 agonist ivuxolimab in advanced cancers. Study context: Patients received intravenous ivuxolimab every 2 weeks at 0.01 to 10 mg/kg. Of mixed ages from roughly 23 to 85 and averaging roughly 66 years, the group was 65% to 85% male. General observations from the study: Expanded peripheral T cell antigen specificity was not determined.

Some clones are missing from TCRdb's copy, which holds only in-frame ones; the method was immunoSEQ multiplex PCR. The sample includes fewer than 95,000 clones, roughly 89% of them seen just once. To note about this clone: Antigen unknown.

The CDR3 consists of 15 residues. Trimming cost V 6 bases and J 2 bases; bases outside gene matches: 7. The germline CDR1 and CDR2 sequences are SGHRS and YFSETQ. The TCR sequence derives from an adult with an advanced solid tumor such as melanoma, head and neck, liver or kidney cancer. This chain connects TRBV5-1 to TRBJ2-1, with TRBD2 identical over 8 bases. This specimen was CD4+ or CD8+ T cells sorted from blood, taken in a trial of the OX40 agonist ivuxolimab. The CDR3 DNA follows: TGCGCCAGCACTTTAGCGGGACCCGCCTACAATGAGCAGTTCTTC. This gives the protein CASTLAGPAYNEQFF.